This T cell receptor (beta chain) was sequenced for a study of blood T cell repertoires in COVID-19. Across the whole study: The origin of the acute and convalescent COVID-19 samples was the United States, Italy and Spain.

The protocol was immunoSEQ multiplex PCR, while the TCRdb copy is restricted to in-frame clones and leaves out a portion. Of 120,000 to 150,000 clones detected, approximately 80% appear once; the ten largest clones hold less than 5.5%. The specimen sequenced was peripheral blood. This sequence originates from a woman in her 50s with acute or convalescent COVID-19.

The CDR3 DNA reads as TGCAGTGCCTCCGCTAACAATGAGCAGTTCTTC. Translating gives CSASANNEQFF. This chain connects TRBV20-1 to TRBJ2-1; the D is unclear. CDR1 DFQATT and CDR2 SNEGSKA come from the germline V gene (reference sequence). The CDR3 runs 11 residues. Trimming took off 6 bases at V and 5 bases at J, with 8 bases between the two ends.